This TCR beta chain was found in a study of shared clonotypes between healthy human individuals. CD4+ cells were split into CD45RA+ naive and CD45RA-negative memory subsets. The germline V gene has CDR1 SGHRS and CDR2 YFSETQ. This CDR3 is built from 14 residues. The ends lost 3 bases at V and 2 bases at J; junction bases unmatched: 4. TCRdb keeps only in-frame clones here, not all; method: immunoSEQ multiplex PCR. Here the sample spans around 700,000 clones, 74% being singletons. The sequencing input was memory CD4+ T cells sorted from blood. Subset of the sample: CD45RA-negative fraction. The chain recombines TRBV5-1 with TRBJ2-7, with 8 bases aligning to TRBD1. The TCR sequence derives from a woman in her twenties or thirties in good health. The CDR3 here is CASSYEQGAYEQYF. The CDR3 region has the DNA TGCGCCAGCAGCTACGAACAGGGGGCCTACGAGCAGTACTTC.